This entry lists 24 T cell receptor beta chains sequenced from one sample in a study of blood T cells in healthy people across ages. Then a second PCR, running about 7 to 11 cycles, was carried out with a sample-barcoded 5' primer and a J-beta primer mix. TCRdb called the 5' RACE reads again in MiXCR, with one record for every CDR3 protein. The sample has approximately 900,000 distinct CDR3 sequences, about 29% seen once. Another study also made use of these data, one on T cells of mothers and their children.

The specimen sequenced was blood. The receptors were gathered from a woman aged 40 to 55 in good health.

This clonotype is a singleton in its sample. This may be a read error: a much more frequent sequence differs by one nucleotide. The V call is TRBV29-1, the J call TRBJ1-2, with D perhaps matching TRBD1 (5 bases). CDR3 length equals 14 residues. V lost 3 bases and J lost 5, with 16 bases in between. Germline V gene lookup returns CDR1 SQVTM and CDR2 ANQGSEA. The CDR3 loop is CSVDAPQERYGYTF. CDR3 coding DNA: TGCAGCGTTGATGCCCCACAGGAGCGGTATGGCTACACCTTC.

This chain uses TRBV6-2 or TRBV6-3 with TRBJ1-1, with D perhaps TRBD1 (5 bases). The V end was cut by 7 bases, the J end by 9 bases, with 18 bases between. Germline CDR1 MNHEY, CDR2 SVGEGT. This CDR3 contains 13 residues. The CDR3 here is CASTPFLGLQAFF. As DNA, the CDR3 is TGTGCCAGCACCCCATTCTTGGGGCTCCAAGCTTTCTTT.

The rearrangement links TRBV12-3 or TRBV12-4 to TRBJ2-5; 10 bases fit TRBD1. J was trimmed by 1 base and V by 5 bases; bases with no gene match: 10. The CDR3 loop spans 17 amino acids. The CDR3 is CASSRQGADRFQETQYF. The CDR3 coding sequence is TGTGCCAGCAGTAGACAGGGGGCGGACCGATTCCAAGAGACCCAGTACTTC.

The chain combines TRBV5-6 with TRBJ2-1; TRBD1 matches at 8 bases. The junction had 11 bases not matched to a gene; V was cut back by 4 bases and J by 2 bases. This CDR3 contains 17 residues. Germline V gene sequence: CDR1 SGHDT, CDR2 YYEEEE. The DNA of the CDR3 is TGTGCCAGCAGCACCGTCGGGACAGGTATTACCTACAATGAGCAGTTCTTC. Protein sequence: CASSTVGTGITYNEQFF.

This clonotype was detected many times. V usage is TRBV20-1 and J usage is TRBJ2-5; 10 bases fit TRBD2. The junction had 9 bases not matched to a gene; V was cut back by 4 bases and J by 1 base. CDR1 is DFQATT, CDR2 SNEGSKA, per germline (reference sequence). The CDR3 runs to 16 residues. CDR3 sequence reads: CSATPRLAGPQETQYF. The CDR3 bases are TGCAGTGCTACCCCCCGACTAGCGGGTCCCCAAGAGACCCAGTACTTC.

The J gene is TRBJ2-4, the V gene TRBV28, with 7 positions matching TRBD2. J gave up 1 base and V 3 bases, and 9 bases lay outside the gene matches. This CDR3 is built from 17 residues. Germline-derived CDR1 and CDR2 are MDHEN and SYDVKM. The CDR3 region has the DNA TGTGCCAGCAGTTTCCTTTTGGGGGGGTCGGCCAAAAACATTCAGTACTTC. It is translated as CASSFLLGGSAKNIQYF.

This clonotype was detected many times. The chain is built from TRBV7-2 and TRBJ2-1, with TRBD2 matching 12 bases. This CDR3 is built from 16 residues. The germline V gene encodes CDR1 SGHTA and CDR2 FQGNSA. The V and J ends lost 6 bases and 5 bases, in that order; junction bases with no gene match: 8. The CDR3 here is CASSPRLAGEDNEQFF. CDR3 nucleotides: TGTGCCAGCAGTCCAAGACTAGCGGGGGAGGACAATGAGCAGTTCTTC.

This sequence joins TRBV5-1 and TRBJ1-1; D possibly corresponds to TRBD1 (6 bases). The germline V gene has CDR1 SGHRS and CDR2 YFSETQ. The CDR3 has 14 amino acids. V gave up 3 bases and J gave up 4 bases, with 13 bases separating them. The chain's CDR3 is CASSSDTGPTEAFF. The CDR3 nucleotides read TGCGCCAGCAGCTCGGATACAGGGCCCACTGAAGCTTTCTTT.

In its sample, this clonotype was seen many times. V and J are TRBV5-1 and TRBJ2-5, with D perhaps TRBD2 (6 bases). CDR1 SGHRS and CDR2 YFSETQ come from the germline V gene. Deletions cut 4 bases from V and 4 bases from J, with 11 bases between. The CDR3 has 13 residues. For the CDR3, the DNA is TGCGCCAGCAGCACGGGACTTCTAGAGACCCAGTACTTC. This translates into CASSTGLLETQYF. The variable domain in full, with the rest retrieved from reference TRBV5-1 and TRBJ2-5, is KAGVTQTPRYLIKTRGQQVTLSCSPISGHRSVSWYQQTPGQGLQFLFEYFSETQRNKGNFPGRFSGRQFSNSRSEMNVSTLELGDSALYLCASSTGLLETQYFGPGTRLLVL.

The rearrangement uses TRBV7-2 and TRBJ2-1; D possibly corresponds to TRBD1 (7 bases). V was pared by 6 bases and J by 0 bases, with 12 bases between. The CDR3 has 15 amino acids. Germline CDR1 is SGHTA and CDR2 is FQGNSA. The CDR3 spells CASRRGQSSYNEQFF. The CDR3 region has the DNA TGTGCCAGCAGGCGGGGACAGAGCTCCTACAATGAGCAGTTCTTC.

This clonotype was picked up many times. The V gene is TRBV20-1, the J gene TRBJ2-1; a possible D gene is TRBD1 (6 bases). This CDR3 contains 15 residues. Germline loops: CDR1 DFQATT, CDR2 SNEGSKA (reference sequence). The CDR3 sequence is CSATSSRGLVTEQFF. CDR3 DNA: TGCAGCGCCACTTCTAGCAGGGGTTTGGTCACTGAGCAGTTCTTC.

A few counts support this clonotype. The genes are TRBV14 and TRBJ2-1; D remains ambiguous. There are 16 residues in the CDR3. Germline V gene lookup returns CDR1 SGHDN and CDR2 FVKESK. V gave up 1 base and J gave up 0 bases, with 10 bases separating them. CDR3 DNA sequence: TGTGCCAGCAGCCAAGGGCCCCGGAGCTCCTACAATGAGCAGTTCTTC. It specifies CASSQGPRSSYNEQFF.

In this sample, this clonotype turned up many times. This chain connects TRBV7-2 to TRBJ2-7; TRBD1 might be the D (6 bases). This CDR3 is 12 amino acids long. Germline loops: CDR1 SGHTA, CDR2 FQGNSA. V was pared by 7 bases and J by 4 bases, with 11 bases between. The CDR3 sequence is CASNLRGYEQYF. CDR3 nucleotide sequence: TGTGCCAGCAACCTTAGGGGGTACGAGCAGTACTTC.

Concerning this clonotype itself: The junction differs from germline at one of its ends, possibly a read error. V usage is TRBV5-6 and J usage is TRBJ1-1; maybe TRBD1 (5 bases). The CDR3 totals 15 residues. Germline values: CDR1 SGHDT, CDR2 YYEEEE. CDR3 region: CAGSLDRTMNTEAFF. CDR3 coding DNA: TGTGCCGGCAGCTTGGATAGGACAATGAACACTGAAGCTTTCTTT.

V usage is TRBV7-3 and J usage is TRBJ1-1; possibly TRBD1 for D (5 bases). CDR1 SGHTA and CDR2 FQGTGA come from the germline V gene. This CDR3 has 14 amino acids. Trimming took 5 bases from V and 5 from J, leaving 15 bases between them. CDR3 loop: CASSPSGVGTEAFF. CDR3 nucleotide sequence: TGTGCCAGCAGCCCTTCGGGGGTGGGAACTGAAGCTTTCTTT.

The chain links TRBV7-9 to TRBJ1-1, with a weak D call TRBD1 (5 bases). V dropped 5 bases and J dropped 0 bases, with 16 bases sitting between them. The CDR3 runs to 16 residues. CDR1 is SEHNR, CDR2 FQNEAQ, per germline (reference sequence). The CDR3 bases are TGTGCCAGCAGCACTATAGCCACAGGCTTGAACACTGAAGCTTTCTTT. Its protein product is CASSTIATGLNTEAFF.

CDR3 nucleotides: TGTGCCACCAGACTACCGGCGGCCTATAATTCACCCCTCCACTTT. Its translation is CATRLPAAYNSPLHF. V and J are TRBV6-2 or TRBV6-3 and TRBJ1-6; D gene uncertain. V was cut by 10 bases and J by 2 bases, with 15 bases left in between. This CDR3 has 15 residues. Germline V lookup: CDR1 MNHEY, CDR2 SVGEGT.

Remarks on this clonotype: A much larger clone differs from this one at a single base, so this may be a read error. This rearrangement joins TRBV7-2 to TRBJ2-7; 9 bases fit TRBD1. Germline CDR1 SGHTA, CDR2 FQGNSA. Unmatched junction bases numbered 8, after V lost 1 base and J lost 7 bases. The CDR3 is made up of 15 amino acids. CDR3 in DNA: TGTGCCAGCAGCTTAGGGGACAGGGACTACAATGAGCAGTACTTC. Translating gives CASSLGDRDYNEQYF. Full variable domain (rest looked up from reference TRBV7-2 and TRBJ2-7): GAGVSQSPSNKVTEKGKDVELRCDPISGHTALYWYRQSLGQGLEFLIYFQGNSAPDKSGLPSDRFSAERTGGSVSTLTIQRTQQEDSAVYLCASSLGDRDYNEQYFGPGTRLTVT.

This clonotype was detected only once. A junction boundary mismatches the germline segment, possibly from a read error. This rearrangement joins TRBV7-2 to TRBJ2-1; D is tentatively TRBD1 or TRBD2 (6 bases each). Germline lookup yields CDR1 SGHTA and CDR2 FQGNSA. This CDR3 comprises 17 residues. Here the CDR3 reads CASSLVGGGRTYNEQFF. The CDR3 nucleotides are TGTGCCAGCAGTTTAGTAGGTGGGGGGCGAACCTACAATGAGCAGTTCTTC. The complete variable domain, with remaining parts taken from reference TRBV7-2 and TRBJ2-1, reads GAGVSQSPSNKVTEKGKDVELRCDPISGHTALYWYRQSLGQGLEFLIYFQGNSAPDKSGLPSDRFSAERTGGSVSTLTIQRTQQEDSAVYLCASSLVGGGRTYNEQFFGPGTRLTVL.

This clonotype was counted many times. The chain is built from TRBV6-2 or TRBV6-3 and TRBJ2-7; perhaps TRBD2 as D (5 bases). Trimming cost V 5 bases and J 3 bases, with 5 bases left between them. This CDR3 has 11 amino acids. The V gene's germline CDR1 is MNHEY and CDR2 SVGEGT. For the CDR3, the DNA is TGTGCCAGCAGTGACTACTACGAGCAGTACTTC. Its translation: CASSDYYEQYF.

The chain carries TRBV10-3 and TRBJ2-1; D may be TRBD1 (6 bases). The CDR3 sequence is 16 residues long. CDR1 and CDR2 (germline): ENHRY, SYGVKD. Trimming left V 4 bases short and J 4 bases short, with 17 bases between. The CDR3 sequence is CAISGPTGHSYNEQFF. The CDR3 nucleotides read TGTGCCATCAGTGGACCAACGGGACACAGTTACAATGAGCAGTTCTTC.

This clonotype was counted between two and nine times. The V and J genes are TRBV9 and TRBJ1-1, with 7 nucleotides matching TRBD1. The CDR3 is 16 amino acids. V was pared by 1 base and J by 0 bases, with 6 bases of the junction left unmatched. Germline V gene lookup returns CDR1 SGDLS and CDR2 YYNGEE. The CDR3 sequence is CASSVTGVGMNTEAFF. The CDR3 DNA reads TGTGCCAGCAGCGTAACAGGGGTCGGCATGAACACTGAAGCTTTCTTT.

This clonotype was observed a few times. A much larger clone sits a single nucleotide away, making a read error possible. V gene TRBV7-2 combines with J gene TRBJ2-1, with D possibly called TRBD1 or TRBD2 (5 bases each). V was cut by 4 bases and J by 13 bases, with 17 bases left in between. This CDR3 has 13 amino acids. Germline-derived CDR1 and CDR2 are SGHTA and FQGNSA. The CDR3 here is CASSSHTQGTQFF. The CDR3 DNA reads TGTGCCAGCAGCTCACATACCCAAGGGACCCAGTTCTTC.

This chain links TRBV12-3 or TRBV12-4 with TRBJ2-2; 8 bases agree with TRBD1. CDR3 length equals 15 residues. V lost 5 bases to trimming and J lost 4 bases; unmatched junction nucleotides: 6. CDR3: CASSTDRASTGELFF. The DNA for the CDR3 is TGTGCCAGCAGTACGGACAGGGCGAGCACCGGGGAGCTGTTTTTT.